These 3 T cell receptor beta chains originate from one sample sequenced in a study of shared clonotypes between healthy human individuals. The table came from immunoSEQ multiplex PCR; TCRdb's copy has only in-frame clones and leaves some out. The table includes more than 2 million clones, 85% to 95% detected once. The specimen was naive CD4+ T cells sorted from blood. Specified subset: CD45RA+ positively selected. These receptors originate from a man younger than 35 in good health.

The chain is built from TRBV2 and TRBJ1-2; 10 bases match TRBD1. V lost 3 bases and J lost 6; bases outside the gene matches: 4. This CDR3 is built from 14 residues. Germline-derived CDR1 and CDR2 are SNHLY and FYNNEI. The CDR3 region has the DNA TGTGCCAGCAGTGAGAGGGACAGGGGTAATGGCTACACCTTC. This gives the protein CASSERDRGNGYTF.

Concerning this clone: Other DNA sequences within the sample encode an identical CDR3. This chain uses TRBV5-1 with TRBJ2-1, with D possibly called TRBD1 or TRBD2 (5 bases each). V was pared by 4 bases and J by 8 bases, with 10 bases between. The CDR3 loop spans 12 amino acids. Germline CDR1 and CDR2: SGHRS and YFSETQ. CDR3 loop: CASSPRGDEQFF. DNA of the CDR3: TGCGCCAGCAGCCCAAGGGGAGATGAGCAGTTCTTC.

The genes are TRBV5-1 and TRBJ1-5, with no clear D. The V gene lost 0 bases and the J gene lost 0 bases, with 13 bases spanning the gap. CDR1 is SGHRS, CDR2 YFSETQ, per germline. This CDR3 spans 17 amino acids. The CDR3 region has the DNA TGCGCCAGCAGCTTGGTGCCCCCCTCATATAGCAATCAGCCCCAGCATTTT. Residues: CASSLVPPSYSNQPQHF.